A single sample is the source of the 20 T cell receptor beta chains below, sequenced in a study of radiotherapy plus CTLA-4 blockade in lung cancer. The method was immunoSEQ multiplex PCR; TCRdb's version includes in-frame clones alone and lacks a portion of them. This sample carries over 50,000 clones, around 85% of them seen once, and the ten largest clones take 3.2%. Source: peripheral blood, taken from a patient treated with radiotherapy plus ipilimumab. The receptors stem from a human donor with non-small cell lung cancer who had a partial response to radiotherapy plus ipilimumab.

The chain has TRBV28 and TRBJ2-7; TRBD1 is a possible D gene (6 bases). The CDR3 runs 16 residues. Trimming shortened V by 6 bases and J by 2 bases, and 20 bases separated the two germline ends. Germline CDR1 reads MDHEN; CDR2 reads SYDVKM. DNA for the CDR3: TGTGCCAGCAGCCCTCTTGCCTTTACAGGGACCTACGAGCAGTACTTC. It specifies CASSPLAFTGTYEQYF.

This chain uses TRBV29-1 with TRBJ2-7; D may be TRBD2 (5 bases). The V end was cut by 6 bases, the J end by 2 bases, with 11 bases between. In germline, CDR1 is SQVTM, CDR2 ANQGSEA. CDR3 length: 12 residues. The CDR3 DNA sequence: TGCAGCGTCAAACGGGGAACCTACGAGCAGTACTTC. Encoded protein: CSVKRGTYEQYF.

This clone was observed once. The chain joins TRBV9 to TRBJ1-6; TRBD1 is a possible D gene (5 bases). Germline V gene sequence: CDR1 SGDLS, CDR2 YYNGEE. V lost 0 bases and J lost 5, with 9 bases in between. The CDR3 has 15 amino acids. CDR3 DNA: TGTGCCAGCAGCGTAGAGTCAGGGCATAATTCACCCCTCCACTTT. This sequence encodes CASSVESGHNSPLHF.

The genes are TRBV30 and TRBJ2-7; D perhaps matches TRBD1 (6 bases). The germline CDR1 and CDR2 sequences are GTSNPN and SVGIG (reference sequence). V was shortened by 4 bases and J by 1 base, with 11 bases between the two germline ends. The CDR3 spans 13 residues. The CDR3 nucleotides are TGTGCCTGGAAAACAGGGCGTTCCTACGAGCAGTACTTC. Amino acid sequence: CAWKTGRSYEQYF.

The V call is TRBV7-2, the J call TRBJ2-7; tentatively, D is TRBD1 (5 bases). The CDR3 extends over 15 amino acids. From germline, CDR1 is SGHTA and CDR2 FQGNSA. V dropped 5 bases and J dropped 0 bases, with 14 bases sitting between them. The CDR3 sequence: CASSATGTISYEQYF. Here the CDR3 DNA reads TGTGCCAGCAGCGCAACAGGTACTATCTCCTACGAGCAGTACTTC.

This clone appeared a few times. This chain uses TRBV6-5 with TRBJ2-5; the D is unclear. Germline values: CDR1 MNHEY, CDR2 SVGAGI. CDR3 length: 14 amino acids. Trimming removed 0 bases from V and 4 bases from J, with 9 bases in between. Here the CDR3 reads CASSYSFTGETQYF. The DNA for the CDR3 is TGTGCCAGCAGTTACTCGTTCACGGGAGAGACCCAGTACTTC.

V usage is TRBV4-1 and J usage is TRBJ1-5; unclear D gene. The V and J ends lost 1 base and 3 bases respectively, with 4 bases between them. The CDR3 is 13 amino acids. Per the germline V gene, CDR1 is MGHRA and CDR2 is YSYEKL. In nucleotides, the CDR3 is TGCGCCAGCAGCCAAGTATACAATCAGCCCCAGCATTTT. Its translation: CASSQVYNQPQHF.

The DNA for the CDR3 is TGTGCCAGCAGTGGAGGGACAGGAGACTACAATGAGCAGTTCTTC. Translating gives CASSGGTGDYNEQFF. This chain connects TRBV6-4 to TRBJ2-1, with TRBD1 matching over 8 bases. Per germline, CDR1 MRHNA and CDR2 SNTAGT. J was trimmed by 3 bases and V by 4 bases; bases with no gene match: 5. The CDR3 loop spans 15 amino acids.

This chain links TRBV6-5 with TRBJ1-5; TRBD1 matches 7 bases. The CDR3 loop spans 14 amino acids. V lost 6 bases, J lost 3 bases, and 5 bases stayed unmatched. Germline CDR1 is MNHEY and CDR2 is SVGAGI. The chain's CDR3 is CASSLGTVNQPQHF. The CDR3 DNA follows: TGTGCCAGCAGCCTAGGGACAGTCAATCAGCCCCAGCATTTT.

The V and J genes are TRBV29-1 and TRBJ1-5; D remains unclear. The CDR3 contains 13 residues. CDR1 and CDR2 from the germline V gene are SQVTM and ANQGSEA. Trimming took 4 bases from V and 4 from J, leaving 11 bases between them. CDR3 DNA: TGCAGCGTTGTTTCGGGGAAGAATCAGCCCCAGCATTTT. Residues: CSVVSGKNQPQHF.

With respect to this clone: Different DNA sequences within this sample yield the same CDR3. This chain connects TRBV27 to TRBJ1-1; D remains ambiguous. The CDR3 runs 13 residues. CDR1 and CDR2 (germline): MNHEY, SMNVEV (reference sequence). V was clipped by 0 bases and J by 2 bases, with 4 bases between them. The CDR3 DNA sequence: TGTGCCAGCAGTTTATCGCTAAACACTGAAGCTTTCTTT. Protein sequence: CASSLSLNTEAFF.

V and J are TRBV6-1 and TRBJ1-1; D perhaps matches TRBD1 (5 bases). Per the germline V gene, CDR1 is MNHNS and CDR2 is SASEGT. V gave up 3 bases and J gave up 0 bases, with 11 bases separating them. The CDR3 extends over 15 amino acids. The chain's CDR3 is CASSDRAAMNTEAFF. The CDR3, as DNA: TGTGCCAGCAGTGACAGGGCTGCCATGAACACTGAAGCTTTCTTT.

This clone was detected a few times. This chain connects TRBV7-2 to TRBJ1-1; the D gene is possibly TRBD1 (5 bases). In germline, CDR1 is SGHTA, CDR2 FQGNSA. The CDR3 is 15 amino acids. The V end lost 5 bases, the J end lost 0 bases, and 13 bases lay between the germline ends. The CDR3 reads CASSAPGLLNTEAFF. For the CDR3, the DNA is TGTGCCAGCAGCGCACCGGGACTGTTGAACACTGAAGCTTTCTTT. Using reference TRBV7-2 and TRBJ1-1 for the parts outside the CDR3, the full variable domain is GAGVSQSPSNKVTEKGKDVELRCDPISGHTALYWYRQSLGQGLEFLIYFQGNSAPDKSGLPSDRFSAERTGGSVSTLTIQRTQQEDSAVYLCASSAPGLLNTEAFFGQGTRLTVV.

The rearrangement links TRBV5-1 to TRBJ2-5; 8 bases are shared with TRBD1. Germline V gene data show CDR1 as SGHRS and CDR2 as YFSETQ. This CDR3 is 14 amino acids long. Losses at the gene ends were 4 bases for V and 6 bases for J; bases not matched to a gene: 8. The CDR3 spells CASSQKGQGQTQYF. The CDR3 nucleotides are TGCGCCAGCAGCCAAAAAGGACAGGGTCAGACCCAGTACTTC.

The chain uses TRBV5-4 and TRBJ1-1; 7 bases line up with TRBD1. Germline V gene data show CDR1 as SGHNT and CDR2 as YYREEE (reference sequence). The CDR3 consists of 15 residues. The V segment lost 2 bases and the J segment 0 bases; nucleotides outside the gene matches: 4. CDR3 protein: CASSFWDRLNTEAFF. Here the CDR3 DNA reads TGTGCCAGCAGCTTCTGGGACAGATTGAACACTGAAGCTTTCTTT.

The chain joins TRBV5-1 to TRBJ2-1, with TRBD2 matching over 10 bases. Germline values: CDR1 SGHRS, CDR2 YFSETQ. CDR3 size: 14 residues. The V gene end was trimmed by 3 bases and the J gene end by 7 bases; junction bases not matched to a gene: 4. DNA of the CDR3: TGCGCCAGCAGCTCTAGCGGGGGTCAGAATGAGCAGTTCTTC. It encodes CASSSSGGQNEQFF.

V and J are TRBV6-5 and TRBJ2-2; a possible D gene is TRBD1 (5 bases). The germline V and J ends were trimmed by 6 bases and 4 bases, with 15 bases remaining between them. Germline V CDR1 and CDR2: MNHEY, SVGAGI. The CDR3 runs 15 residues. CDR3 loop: CASSHDSNPTGELFF. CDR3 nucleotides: TGTGCCAGCAGCCACGACAGTAACCCCACCGGGGAGCTGTTTTTT.

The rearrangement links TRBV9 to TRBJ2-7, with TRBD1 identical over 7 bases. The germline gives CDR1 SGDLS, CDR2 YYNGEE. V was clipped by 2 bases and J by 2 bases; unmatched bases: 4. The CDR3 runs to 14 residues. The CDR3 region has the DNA TGTGCCAGCAGCGTCGGGACAGAGACCTACGAGCAGTACTTC. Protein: CASSVGTETYEQYF.

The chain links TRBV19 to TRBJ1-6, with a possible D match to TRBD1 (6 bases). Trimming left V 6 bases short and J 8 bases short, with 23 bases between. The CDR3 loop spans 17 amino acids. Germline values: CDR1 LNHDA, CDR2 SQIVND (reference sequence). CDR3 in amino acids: CASSPLAWTSGDSPLHF. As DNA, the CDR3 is TGTGCCAGTAGCCCCCTTGCTTGGACGTCAGGGGATTCACCCCTCCACTTT.

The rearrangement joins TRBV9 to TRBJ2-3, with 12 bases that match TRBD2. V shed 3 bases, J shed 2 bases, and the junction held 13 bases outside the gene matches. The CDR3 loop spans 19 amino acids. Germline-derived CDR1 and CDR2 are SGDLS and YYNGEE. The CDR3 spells CASSATRLAGEYPTDTQYF. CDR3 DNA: TGTGCCAGCAGCGCAACACGACTAGCGGGGGAGTACCCCACAGATACGCAGTATTTT.